These 22 T cell receptor beta chains came from one sample sequenced in a study. TCRdb reprocessed the 5' RACE reads via MiXCR and lists one record per CDR3 protein. The sample carries 20,000 to 25,000 distinct CDR3 sequences, roughly 29% recorded once. Input material: tumor-infiltrating naive CD4+ T cells sorted from the breast tumor. This sample's subset: naive CD4+ T cells, CD4+CD45RA+CD25-. These receptors all come from a female donor with breast cancer.

The table lists this clonotype with many counts. The CDR3 is CASSLLAGGPNEQFF. CDR3 in DNA: TGTGCCAGCAGCCTGTTAGCGGGAGGGCCCAATGAGCAGTTCTTC. The chain is built from TRBV7-3 and TRBJ2-1, with 11 bases fitting TRBD2. J lost 6 bases, V lost 5 bases, and 6 bases had no gene match. The CDR3 totals 15 residues. Germline loops: CDR1 SGHTA, CDR2 FQGTGA.

Within the sample, this clonotype is medium-sized. At one end the junction does not follow the germline gene, possibly because of a read error. The chain uses TRBV6-1 and TRBJ1-5, with D unclear. Per the germline V gene, CDR1 is MNHNS and CDR2 is SASEGT. The CDR3 is 13 residues long. The CDR3 sequence: CAISPGFNQPQHF. CDR3 bases: TGTGCCATCAGTCCGGGCTTCAATCAGCCCCAGCATTTT.

As regards this clonotype: The CDR3 does not close with the conserved phenylalanine or tryptophan, likely indicating a read error. This chain links TRBV29-1 with TRBJ1-1, with unresolved D. The germline CDR1 and CDR2 sequences are SQVTM and ANQGSEA. Trimming pared 7 bases from V and 1 base from J, leaving 13 bases between. The length of the CDR3 is 13 residues. The CDR3 DNA reads TGCAGCGCCGTGAACGGTTGGAACACTGAAGCTTTCTCT. It translates to CSAVNGWNTEAFS.

This sequence joins TRBV2 and TRBJ2-7; D perhaps matches TRBD2 (5 bases). CDR1 and CDR2 from the germline V gene are SNHLY and FYNNEI. Trimming stripped 6 bases from V and 9 bases from J, with 18 bases between. This CDR3 contains 13 residues. The CDR3 DNA sequence: TGTGCCAGCAGGACTATATCGGTGGTGGGGCAGTACTTC. It specifies CASRTISVVGQYF.

The chain combines TRBV3-1 with TRBJ1-6; 7 nucleotides agree with TRBD1. In germline, CDR1 is LGHDT, CDR2 YNNKEL (reference sequence). After removal of 4 bases from V and 7 bases from J, the junction contained 4 bases not matched to a gene. CDR3 length equals 14 residues. For the CDR3, the DNA is TGTGCCAGCAGCCGGGACAGAAGGAATTCACCCCTCCACTTT. Translation: CASSRDRRNSPLHF.

This clonotype is medium-sized. The chain is built from TRBV24-1 and TRBJ2-3; the match to TRBD2 covers 13 bases. CDR3 size: 17 residues. Losses at the gene ends were 4 bases for V and 0 bases for J; bases not matched to a gene: 3. Germline CDR1 KGHDR, CDR2 SFDVKD. The CDR3 bases are TGTGCCACCAGTGAACGGACTAGCGGGAGAAGCACAGATACGCAGTATTTT. It is translated as CATSERTSGRSTDTQYF.

To note about this clonotype: This sequence may be a read error, since a much larger clone differs from it by one base. This chain connects TRBV12-5 to TRBJ2-5; 9 bases map to TRBD1. The junction had 10 bases not matched to a gene; V was cut back by 3 bases and J by 5 bases. The CDR3 runs to 16 residues. Germline V gene lookup returns CDR1 LGHNT and CDR2 FRNRAP. CDR3 loop: CASGFSTGGVLETQYF. The DNA of the CDR3 is TGTGCTAGTGGTTTTTCCACAGGGGGCGTCTTGGAGACCCAGTACTTC.

The CDR3 loop reads CSVVPGQGYEQYF. The CDR3 nucleotides are TGCAGCGTTGTTCCGGGACAGGGGTACGAGCAGTACTTC. This chain joins TRBV29-1 and TRBJ2-7, with 10 bases aligning to TRBD1. The V gene's germline CDR1 is SQVTM and CDR2 ANQGSEA. V was pared by 4 bases and J by 4 bases, with 4 bases of the junction left unmatched. CDR3 length: 13 residues.

The sample holds one count of this clonotype. The chain links TRBV6-1 to TRBJ1-5; D might be TRBD1 (5 bases). Germline lookup yields CDR1 MNHNS and CDR2 SASEGT. The CDR3 is made up of 17 amino acids. Trimming removed 4 bases from V and 1 base from J, with 17 bases in between. The CDR3 loop is CASSADMGQVSNQPQHF. The CDR3 DNA reads TGTGCCAGCAGTGCTGACATGGGGCAGGTGAGCAATCAGCCCCAGCATTTT.

The gene calls are TRBV10-3 and TRBJ2-1, with D possibly being TRBD1 (6 bases). The CDR3 contains 14 residues. Trimming took off 5 bases at V and 7 bases at J, with 15 bases between the two ends. Germline CDR1 ENHRY, CDR2 SYGVKD. For the CDR3, the DNA is TGTGCCATCAGTAAGACAGGAGATAGAAATGAGCAGTTCTTC. Amino acid sequence: CAISKTGDRNEQFF.

This clonotype qualifies as medium-sized. The chain recombines TRBV6-5 with TRBJ1-2, with 8 positions matching TRBD1. In germline, CDR1 is MNHEY, CDR2 SVGAGI. This CDR3 has 13 residues. V was clipped by 6 bases and J by 4 bases; unmatched bases: 4. CDR3 sequence (DNA): TGTGCCAGCAGGGGGACAGGAGGCTATGGCTACACCTTC. Translating it yields CASRGTGGYGYTF.

There are a few counts of this clonotype. The rearrangement uses TRBV5-1 and TRBJ1-2; D uncertain. The CDR3 totals 13 residues. V was cut by 3 bases and J by 8 bases, with 14 bases left in between. CDR1 is SGHRS and CDR2 is YFSETQ in the germline V gene. The CDR3 is CASSSGNYGGYTF. The CDR3 DNA reads as TGCGCCAGCAGCTCGGGGAACTATGGGGGCTACACCTTC.

This clonotype was picked up a small number of times. The rearrangement joins TRBV19 to TRBJ2-6; 8 bases agree with TRBD1. Trimming at V came to 6 bases and at J to 0 bases, leaving 7 bases not matched to a gene. CDR1 LNHDA and CDR2 SQIVND come from the germline V gene (reference sequence). The CDR3 has 17 residues. Here the CDR3 DNA reads TGTGCCAGTAGATCGGGGACAGGTCCCTCTGGGGCCAACGTCCTGACTTTC. Translating gives CASRSGTGPSGANVLTF.

The rearrangement joins TRBV13 to TRBJ2-7; D is possibly TRBD1 (5 bases). Germline-derived CDR1 and CDR2 are PRHDT and FYEKMQ (reference sequence). The length of the CDR3 is 14 residues. The V end lost 4 bases, the J end lost 6 bases, and 16 bases lay between the germline ends. Here the CDR3 reads CASSSPSTGREQYF. As DNA, the CDR3 is TGTGCCAGCAGCTCCCCGAGTACAGGACGCGAGCAGTACTTC.

This clonotype is termed medium-sized. This CDR3 reads CASSQGPNNEQFF. The CDR3 DNA reads TGTGCCAGCAGCCAGGGACCGAACAATGAGCAGTTCTTC. The rearrangement uses TRBV4-2 and TRBJ2-1; D tentatively fits TRBD1 or TRBD2 (5 bases each). Germline-derived CDR1 and CDR2 are LGHNA and YNFKEQ. CDR3 size: 13 residues. The ends were cut back, 3 bases at V and 5 bases at J, with 8 bases in the middle.

This clonotype is classed as medium-sized. The rearrangement links TRBV27 to TRBJ2-5; TRBD1 might be the D (6 bases). Looked up from germline, CDR1 is MNHEY and CDR2 is SMNVEV (reference sequence). V lost 2 bases and J 5 bases, leaving 6 bases between the germline ends. This CDR3 has 12 amino acids. The CDR3 nucleotides are TGTGCCAGCAGTTTAAGGGGGGAGACCCAGTACTTC. This sequence encodes CASSLRGETQYF.

V gene TRBV29-1 combines with J gene TRBJ1-2; no definite D call. The germline V gene encodes CDR1 SQVTM and CDR2 ANQGSEA. The V end was cut by 5 bases, the J end by 1 base, with 11 bases between. This CDR3 is built from 13 residues. CDR3 loop: CSVLSDVNYGYTF. The CDR3, as DNA: TGCAGCGTTTTATCCGATGTTAACTATGGCTACACCTTC.

This clonotype was seen only a few times. The chain carries TRBV6-5 and TRBJ1-5; no clear D gene. Trimming pared 9 bases from V and 8 bases from J, leaving 20 bases between. The CDR3 runs to 14 residues. From germline, CDR1 is MNHEY and CDR2 SVGAGI. The CDR3 DNA sequence: TGTGCCAGTAGGAGGGCCAAGGGAGGAAAGCCCCAGCATTTT. Translated, it gives CASRRAKGGKPQHF.

The chain is built from TRBV4-1 and TRBJ1-1, with D possibly TRBD1 on 5 matching bases. CDR3 length: 14 amino acids. V lost 1 base and J 2 bases, leaving 8 bases between the germline ends. Germline CDR1 is MGHRA and CDR2 is YSYEKL. CDR3 DNA sequence: TGCGCCAGCAGCCAAGGCCAGGGCAACACTGAAGCTTTCTTT. Translation: CASSQGQGNTEAFF.

The rearrangement uses TRBV20-1 and TRBJ1-5; D may be TRBD1 (5 bases). Germline V gene lookup returns CDR1 DFQATT and CDR2 SNEGSKA (reference sequence). V was cut by 4 bases and J by 3 bases, with 13 bases left in between. CDR3 length equals 14 residues. For the CDR3, the DNA is TGCAGTGCTATCTTGGGGGGAACCAATCAGCCCCAGCATTTT. Amino acid sequence: CSAILGGTNQPQHF.

This clonotype was observed a few times. The V and J genes are TRBV24-1 and TRBJ1-5; TRBD1 might be the D (5 bases). Trimming pared 5 bases from V and 0 bases from J, leaving 19 bases between. Germline lookup yields CDR1 KGHDR and CDR2 SFDVKD. This CDR3 contains 18 residues. This CDR3 reads CATSGQGKDQYSNQPQHF. The CDR3 bases are TGTGCCACCAGTGGCCAGGGAAAAGATCAATATAGCAATCAGCCCCAGCATTTT.

This clonotype turned up a few times. This may be a read error, as it is one base from a much larger clone. V gene TRBV6-6 combines with J gene TRBJ1-5; no firm D call. Per the germline V gene, CDR1 is MNHNY and CDR2 is SVGAGI (reference sequence). The CDR3 totals 13 residues. CDR3 in amino acids: CASNYGENQPQHF. Written as DNA, the CDR3 is TGTGCCAGCAATTACGGCGAGAATCAGCCCCAGCATTTT.